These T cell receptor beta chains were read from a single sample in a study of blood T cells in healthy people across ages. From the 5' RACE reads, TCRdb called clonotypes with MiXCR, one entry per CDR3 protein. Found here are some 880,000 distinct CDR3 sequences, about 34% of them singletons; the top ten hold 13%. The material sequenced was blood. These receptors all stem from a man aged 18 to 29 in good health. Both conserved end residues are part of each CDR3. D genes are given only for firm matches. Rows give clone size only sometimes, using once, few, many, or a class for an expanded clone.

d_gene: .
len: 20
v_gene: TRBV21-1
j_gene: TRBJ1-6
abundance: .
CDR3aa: CASSKGTFDRFVSYNSPLHF
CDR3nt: TGTGCCAGCAGCAAAGGCACCTTTGACCGATTCGTATCCTATAATTCACCCCTCCACTTT

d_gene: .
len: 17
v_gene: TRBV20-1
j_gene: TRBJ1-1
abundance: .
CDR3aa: CSALRDNFPGGESEAFF
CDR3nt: TGCAGTGCTCTTCGAGACAATTTTCCTGGAGGGGAGTCTGAAGCTTTCTTT

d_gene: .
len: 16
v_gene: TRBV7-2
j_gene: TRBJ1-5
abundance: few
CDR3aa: CASSFDQDTSNQPQHF
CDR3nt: TGTGCCAGCAGCTTCGACCAGGACACTAGCAATCAGCCCCAGCATTTT

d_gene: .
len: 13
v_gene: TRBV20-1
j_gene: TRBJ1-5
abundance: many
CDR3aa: CSAPGPGDQPQHF
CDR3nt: TGCAGTGCCCCCGGCCCAGGCGATCAGCCCCAGCATTTT

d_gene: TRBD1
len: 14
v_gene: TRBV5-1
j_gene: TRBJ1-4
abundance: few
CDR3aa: CASRRGQGNEKLFF
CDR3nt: TGCGCCAGCAGAAGGGGACAGGGTAACGAAAAACTGTTTTTT

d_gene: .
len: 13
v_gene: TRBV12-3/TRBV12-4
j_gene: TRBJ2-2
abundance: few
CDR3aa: CASSFRVNGELFF
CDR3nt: TGTGCCAGCAGTTTTAGGGTGAACGGGGAGCTGTTTTTT

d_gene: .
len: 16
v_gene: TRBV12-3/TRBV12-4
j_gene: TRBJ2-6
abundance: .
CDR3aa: CASSLVESSGANVLTF
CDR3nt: TGTGCCAGCAGTTTAGTTGAAAGCTCTGGGGCCAACGTCCTGACTTTC

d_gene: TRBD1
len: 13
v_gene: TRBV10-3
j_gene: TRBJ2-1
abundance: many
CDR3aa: CAITGQGDNEQFF
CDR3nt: TGTGCCATCACGGGACAGGGCGACAATGAGCAGTTCTTC

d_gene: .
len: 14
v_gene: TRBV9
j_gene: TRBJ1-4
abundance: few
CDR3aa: CASSADSNNEKLFF
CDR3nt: TGTGCCAGCAGCGCGGACAGCAATAATGAAAAACTGTTTTTT

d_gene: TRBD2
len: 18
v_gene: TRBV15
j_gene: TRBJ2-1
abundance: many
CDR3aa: CATSRDPPGSGVYNEQFF
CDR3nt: TGTGCCACCAGCAGAGATCCCCCGGGAAGCGGGGTCTACAATGAGCAGTTCTTC

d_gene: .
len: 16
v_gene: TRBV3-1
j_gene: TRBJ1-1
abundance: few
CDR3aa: CASSQAARATFTEAFF
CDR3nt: TGTGCCAGCAGCCAAGCCGCCAGGGCGACCTTCACTGAAGCTTTCTTT

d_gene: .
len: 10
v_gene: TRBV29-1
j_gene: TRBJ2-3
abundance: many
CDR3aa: CSVSTDTQYF
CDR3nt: TGCAGCGTGAGCACAGATACGCAGTATTTT

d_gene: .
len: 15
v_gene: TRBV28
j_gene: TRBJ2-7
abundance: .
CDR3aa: CASSSDRTFSYEQYF
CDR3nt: TGTGCCAGCAGTAGCGACAGAACTTTCTCCTACGAGCAGTACTTC

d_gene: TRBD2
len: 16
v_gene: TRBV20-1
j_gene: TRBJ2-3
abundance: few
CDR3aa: CSARGVAGGQTDTQYF
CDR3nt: TGCAGTGCTAGAGGGGTAGCGGGGGGACAAACAGATACGCAGTATTTT

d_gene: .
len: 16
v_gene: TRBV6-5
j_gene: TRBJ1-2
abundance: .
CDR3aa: CASNLRQTDSAYGYTF
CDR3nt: TGTGCCAGCAATTTACGGCAGACGGACAGCGCCTATGGCTACACCTTC

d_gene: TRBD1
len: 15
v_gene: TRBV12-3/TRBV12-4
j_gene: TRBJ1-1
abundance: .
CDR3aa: CASSLEGAVNTEAFF
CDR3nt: TGTGCCAGCAGTTTAGAGGGGGCGGTGAACACTGAAGCTTTCTTT

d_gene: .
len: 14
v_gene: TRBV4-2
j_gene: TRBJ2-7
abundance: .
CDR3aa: CASSQGGSTGEQYF
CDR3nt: TGTGCCAGCAGCCAAGGGGGGTCCACCGGCGAGCAGTACTTC

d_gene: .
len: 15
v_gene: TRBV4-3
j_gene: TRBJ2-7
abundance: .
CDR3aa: CASSQDWAGAYEQYF
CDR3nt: TGCGCCAGCAGCCAAGATTGGGCCGGAGCCTACGAGCAGTACTTC

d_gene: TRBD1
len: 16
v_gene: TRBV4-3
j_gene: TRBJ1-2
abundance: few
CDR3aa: CASSQALQTGVGGYTF
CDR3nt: TGCGCCAGCAGCCAGGCCCTCCAGACAGGGGTAGGAGGCTACACCTTC

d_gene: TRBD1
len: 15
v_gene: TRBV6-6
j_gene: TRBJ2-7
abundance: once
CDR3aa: CASSVTGSYDYEQYF
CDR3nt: TGTGCCAGCAGTGTGACAGGGTCCTACGACTACGAGCAGTACTTC

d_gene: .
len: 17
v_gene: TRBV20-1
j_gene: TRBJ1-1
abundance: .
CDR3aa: CSARRRLREGLITEAFF
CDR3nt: TGCAGTGCTAGACGCCGACTCCGCGAAGGGTTGATAACTGAAGCTTTCTTT

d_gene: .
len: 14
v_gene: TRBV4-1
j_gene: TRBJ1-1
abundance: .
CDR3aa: CASSQNRANTEAFF
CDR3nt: TGCGCCAGCAGCCAAAATCGGGCGAACACTGAAGCTTTCTTT

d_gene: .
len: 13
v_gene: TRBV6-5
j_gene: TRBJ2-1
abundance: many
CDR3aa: CASSPQGYNEQFF
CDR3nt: TGTGCCAGCAGTCCGCAGGGATACAATGAGCAGTTCTTC